This T cell receptor (beta chain) was identified during a study of technical replicates of blood from several donors. Measured with immunoSEQ multiplex PCR; TCRdb has only the in-frame clones, and not every one. The table includes 85,000 to 100,000 clones, approximately 95% detected once. V was pared by 0 bases and J by 3 bases, with 4 bases of the junction left unmatched. The CDR3 covers 16 residues. From germline, CDR1 is SGHRS and CDR2 YFSETQ. V is TRBV5-1 and J is TRBJ1-1; 11 bases match TRBD1. This clonotype originated in a human donor in good health. The sequenced sample consisted of T cells isolated from PBMCs. In nucleotides, the CDR3 is TGCGCCAGCAGCTTGGGGACAGGGGGCTGGGACACTGAAGCTTTCTTT. Its protein product is CASSLGTGGWDTEAFF. Complete variable domain (other parts from reference TRBV5-1 and TRBJ1-1): KAGVTQTPRYLIKTRGQQVTLSCSPISGHRSVSWYQQTPGQGLQFLFEYFSETQRNKGNFPGRFSGRQFSNSRSEMNVSTLELGDSALYLCASSLGTGGWDTEAFFGQGTRLTVV.